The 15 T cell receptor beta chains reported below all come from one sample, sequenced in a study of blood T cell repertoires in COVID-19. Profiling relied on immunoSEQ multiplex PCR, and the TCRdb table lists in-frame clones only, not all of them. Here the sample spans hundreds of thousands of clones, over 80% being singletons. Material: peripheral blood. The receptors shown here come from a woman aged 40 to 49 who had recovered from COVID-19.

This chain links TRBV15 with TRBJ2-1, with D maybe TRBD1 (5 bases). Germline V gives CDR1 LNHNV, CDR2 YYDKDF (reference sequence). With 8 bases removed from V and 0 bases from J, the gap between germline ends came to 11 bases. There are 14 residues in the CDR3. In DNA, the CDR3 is TGTGCCACCGGTCTGGGGCGCTCCTACAATGAGCAGTTCTTC. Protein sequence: CATGLGRSYNEQFF.

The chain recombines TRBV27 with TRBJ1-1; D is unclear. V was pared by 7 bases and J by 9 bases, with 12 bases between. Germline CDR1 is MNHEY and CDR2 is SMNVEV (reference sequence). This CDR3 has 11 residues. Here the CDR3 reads CASTAGNKAFF. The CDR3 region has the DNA TGTGCCAGCACAGCGGGGAATAAAGCTTTCTTT.

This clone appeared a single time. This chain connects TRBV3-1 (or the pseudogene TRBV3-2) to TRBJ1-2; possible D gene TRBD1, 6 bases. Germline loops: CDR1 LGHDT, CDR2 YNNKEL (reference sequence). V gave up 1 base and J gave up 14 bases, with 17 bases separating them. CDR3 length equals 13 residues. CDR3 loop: CASSQGLQGPWTF. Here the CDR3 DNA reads TGTGCCAGCAGCCAAGGTCTACAGGGCCCTTGGACCTTC.

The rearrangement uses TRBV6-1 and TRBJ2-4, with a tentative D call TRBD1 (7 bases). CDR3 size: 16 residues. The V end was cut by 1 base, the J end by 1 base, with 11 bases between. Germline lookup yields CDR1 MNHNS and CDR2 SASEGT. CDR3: CASSEGRGLAKNIQYF. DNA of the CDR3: TGTGCCAGCAGTGAAGGGAGGGGGCTGGCCAAAAACATTCAGTACTTC.

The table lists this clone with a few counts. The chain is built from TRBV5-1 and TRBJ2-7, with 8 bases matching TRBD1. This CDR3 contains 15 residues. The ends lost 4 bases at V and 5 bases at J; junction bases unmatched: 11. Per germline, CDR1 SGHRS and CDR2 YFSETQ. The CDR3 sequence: CASSLRGNRGDEQYF. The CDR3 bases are TGCGCCAGCAGCCTTCGAGGGAACAGGGGGGACGAGCAGTACTTC.

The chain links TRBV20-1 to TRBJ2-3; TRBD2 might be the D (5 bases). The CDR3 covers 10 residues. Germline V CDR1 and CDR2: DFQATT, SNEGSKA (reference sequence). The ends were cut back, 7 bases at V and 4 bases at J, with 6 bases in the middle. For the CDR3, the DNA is TGCAGTGGGCGGGCAGATACGCAGTATTTT. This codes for CSGRADTQYF.

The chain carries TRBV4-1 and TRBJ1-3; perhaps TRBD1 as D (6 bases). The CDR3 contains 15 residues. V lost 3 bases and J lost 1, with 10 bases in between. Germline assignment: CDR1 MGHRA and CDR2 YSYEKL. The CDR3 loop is CASSHTQGSGNTIYF. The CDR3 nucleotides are TGCGCCAGCAGCCACACCCAGGGGTCTGGAAACACCATATATTTT.

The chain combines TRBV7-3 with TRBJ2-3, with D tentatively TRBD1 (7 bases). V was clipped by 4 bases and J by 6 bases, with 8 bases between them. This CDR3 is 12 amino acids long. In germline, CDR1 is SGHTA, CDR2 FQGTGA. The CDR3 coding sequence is TGTGCCAGCAGCTCAGGGGGGGATACGCAGTATTTT. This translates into CASSSGGDTQYF.

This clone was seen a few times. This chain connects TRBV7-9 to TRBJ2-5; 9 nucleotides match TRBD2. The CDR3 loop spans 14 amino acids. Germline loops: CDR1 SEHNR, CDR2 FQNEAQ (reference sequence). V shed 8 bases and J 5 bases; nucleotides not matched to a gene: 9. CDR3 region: CASVSAGGQETQYF. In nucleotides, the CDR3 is TGTGCCAGCGTCTCTGCGGGGGGGCAGGAGACCCAGTACTTC.

The CDR3: CASGRRVLLNGYTF. CDR3 in DNA: TGTGCCAGCGGGCGGCGGGTTCTTTTGAATGGCTACACCTTC. The rearrangement joins TRBV5-6 to TRBJ1-2; the D is unclear. The germline V and J ends were trimmed by 7 bases and 6 bases, with 19 bases remaining between them. The CDR3 length is 14 residues. The germline V gene has CDR1 SGHDT and CDR2 YYEEEE.

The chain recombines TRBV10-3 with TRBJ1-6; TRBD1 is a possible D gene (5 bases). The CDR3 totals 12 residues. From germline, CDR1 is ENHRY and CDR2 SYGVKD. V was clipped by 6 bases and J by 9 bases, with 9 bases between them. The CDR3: CAISTGGSPLHF. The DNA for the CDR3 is TGTGCCATCAGCACGGGGGGTTCACCCCTCCACTTT.

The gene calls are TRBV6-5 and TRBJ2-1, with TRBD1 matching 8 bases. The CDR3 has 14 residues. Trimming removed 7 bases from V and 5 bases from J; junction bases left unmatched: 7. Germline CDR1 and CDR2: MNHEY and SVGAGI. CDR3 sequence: CASTPGGIDNEQFF. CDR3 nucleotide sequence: TGTGCCAGCACCCCAGGGGGCATAGACAATGAGCAGTTCTTC.

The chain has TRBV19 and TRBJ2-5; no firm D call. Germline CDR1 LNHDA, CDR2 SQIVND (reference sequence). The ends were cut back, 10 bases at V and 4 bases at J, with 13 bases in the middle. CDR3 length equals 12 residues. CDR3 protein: CATLSRGETQYF. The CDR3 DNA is TGTGCCACCTTGTCGCGTGGAGAGACCCAGTACTTC.

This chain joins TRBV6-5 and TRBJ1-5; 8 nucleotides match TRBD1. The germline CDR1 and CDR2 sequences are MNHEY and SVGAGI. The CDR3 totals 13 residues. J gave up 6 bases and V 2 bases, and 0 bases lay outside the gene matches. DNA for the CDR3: TGTGCCAGCAGTTACGACAGGGGTCAGCCCCAGCATTTT. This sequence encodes CASSYDRGQPQHF.

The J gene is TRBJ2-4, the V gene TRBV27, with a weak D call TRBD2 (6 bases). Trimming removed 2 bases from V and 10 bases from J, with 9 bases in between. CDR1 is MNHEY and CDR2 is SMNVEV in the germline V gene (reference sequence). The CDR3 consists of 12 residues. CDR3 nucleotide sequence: TGTGCCAGCAGTTTACCCGGGGGAATTCAGTACTTC. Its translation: CASSLPGGIQYF.